Following are 25 T cell receptor beta chains from one sample sequenced in a study of OX40 agonist ivuxolimab in advanced cancers. Here immunoSEQ multiplex PCR was the method, and the copy in TCRdb shows in-frame clones only, minus some. The sample shows 70,000 to 85,000 clones, about 85% of them seen only once. The specimen was CD4+ or CD8+ T cells sorted from blood, collected in a trial of the OX40 agonist ivuxolimab. The receptor source for this set is an adult with an advanced solid tumor such as melanoma, head and neck, liver or kidney cancer.

J is TRBJ1-2 and V is TRBV7-9, with 10 nucleotides matching TRBD1. Germline V gene data show CDR1 as SEHNR and CDR2 as FQNEAQ (reference sequence). V dropped 4 bases and J dropped 0; count of bases not matched to a gene: 5. The length of the CDR3 is 16 residues. DNA for the CDR3: TGTGCCAGCAGCTCCGGGACAGGGGCATCTAACTATGGCTACACCTTC. This encodes CASSSGTGASNYGYTF.

The chain carries TRBV29-1 and TRBJ1-1; 7 nucleotides agree with TRBD1. The J segment lost 0 bases and the V segment lost 2 bases, leaving 9 bases of the junction unmatched. The CDR3 loop spans 16 amino acids. Germline CDR1 reads SQVTM; CDR2 reads ANQGSEA. The chain's CDR3 is CSVEKGALGMNTEAFF. In DNA form, the CDR3 reads TGCAGCGTTGAAAAGGGGGCGCTTGGTATGAACACTGAAGCTTTCTTT.

The chain employs TRBV11-2 and TRBJ2-7; TRBD1 matches at 8 bases. Germline V gene data show CDR1 as SGHAT and CDR2 as FQNNGV. With V trimmed by 4 bases and J by 4 bases, 18 bases remained unmatched. This CDR3 comprises 18 residues. The CDR3 protein is CASSSLRFDRGNGYEQYF. CDR3 DNA sequence: TGTGCCAGCAGCTCCCTTCGTTTTGACAGGGGAAACGGATACGAGCAGTACTTC.

This clone showed up just a few times. This sequence joins TRBV2 and TRBJ2-5, with a possible D match to TRBD1 (5 bases). Germline V lookup: CDR1 SNHLY, CDR2 FYNNEI. This CDR3 has 15 amino acids. Trimming left V 0 bases short and J 5 bases short, with 13 bases between. The CDR3 DNA reads as TGTGCCAGCAGTGAAGCCTCCCAGGGCCGGGAGACCCAGTACTTC. It translates to CASSEASQGRETQYF.

The rearrangement uses TRBV30 and TRBJ1-5, with 9 bases lining up with TRBD1. CDR1 is GTSNPN and CDR2 is SVGIG in the germline V gene (reference sequence). Losses at the gene ends were 5 bases for V and 7 bases for J; bases not matched to a gene: 9. This CDR3 has 14 amino acids. For the CDR3, the DNA is TGTGCCTGGGGGGCGGGACAGGGACGCCAGCCCCAGCATTTT. This sequence encodes CAWGAGQGRQPQHF.

This clone has a single count. The rearrangement uses TRBV12-5 and TRBJ2-1, with D uncertain. Looked up from germline, CDR1 is LGHNT and CDR2 is FRNRAP. V was trimmed by 5 bases and J by 0 bases, leaving 17 bases between them. CDR3 length: 17 residues. The CDR3 DNA follows: TGTGCTAGTGGTCCCGGGTTGACCCTGGCCTCCTACAATGAGCAGTTCTTC. As protein: CASGPGLTLASYNEQFF.

The rearrangement joins TRBV19 to TRBJ2-1, with TRBD1 matching 7 bases. The V segment lost 8 bases and the J segment 0 bases; nucleotides outside the gene matches: 10. The CDR3 covers 16 residues. Germline V CDR1 and CDR2: LNHDA, SQIVND (reference sequence). The CDR3 DNA reads as TGTGCCAGTGCCTCTATCTCAGGGGGCTCCTACAATGAGCAGTTCTTC. Its protein product is CASASISGGSYNEQFF.

This clone turned up a few times. This chain connects TRBV5-3 to TRBJ2-7, with 7 bases fitting TRBD2. TRBV5-3 is treated as an ORF (open reading frame) with a function not yet certain. This CDR3 is built from 15 residues. V was pared by 4 bases and J by 2 bases, with 9 bases of the junction left unmatched. DNA of the CDR3: TGTGCCAGAAGCCCCAACGGGGGGAAGCCCTACGAGCAGTACTTC. Encoded protein: CARSPNGGKPYEQYF.

In DNA, the CDR3 is TGCGCCAGCAGCTTGGACCTTAGCACAGATACGCAGTATTTT. It encodes CASSLDLSTDTQYF. This chain links TRBV5-1 with TRBJ2-3; no reliable D call. CDR3 length: 14 amino acids. Germline-derived CDR1 and CDR2 are SGHRS and YFSETQ. V lost 0 bases, J lost 0 bases, and 5 bases lay in between.

This clone was observed a single time. CDR3 sequence (DNA): TGTGCCAGCACCCGGGGCTATGAGCAGTTCTTC. Translation: CASTRGYEQFF. This chain links TRBV6-5 with TRBJ2-1, with D tentatively TRBD1 or TRBD2 (5 bases each). Germline V gene data show CDR1 as MNHEY and CDR2 as SVGAGI. This CDR3 is 11 amino acids long. V lost 7 bases, J lost 8 bases, and 9 bases lay in between.

The V call is TRBV18, the J call TRBJ1-5, with D possibly matching TRBD1 (6 bases). CDR1 is KGHSH, CDR2 LQKENI, per germline. V was pared by 4 bases and J by 4 bases, with 8 bases between. CDR3 length equals 13 residues. CDR3 DNA: TGTGCCAGCTCACAAGACAGGAATCAGCCCCAGCATTTT. Its translation is CASSQDRNQPQHF.

The J gene is TRBJ2-1, the V gene TRBV5-6; D might be TRBD1 or TRBD2, each matching 5 bases. The CDR3 runs 15 residues. Germline V gene sequence: CDR1 SGHDT, CDR2 YYEEEE. V was clipped by 4 bases and J by 10 bases, with 21 bases between them. CDR3 loop: CASSTDSALAYEQFF. DNA of the CDR3: TGTGCCAGCAGCACCGACAGCGCCCTAGCATACGAGCAGTTCTTC.

This chain connects TRBV28 to TRBJ2-7; 13 bases line up with TRBD2. Unmatched junction bases numbered 5, after V lost 5 bases and J lost 1 base. The germline gives CDR1 MDHEN, CDR2 SYDVKM. This CDR3 spans 16 amino acids. As DNA, the CDR3 is TGTGCCAGCAGTCCTACGGGACTAGCGGGGTCCTACGAGCAGTACTTC. Amino acid sequence: CASSPTGLAGSYEQYF.

The V gene is TRBV27, the J gene TRBJ2-5; 7 bases are a match to TRBD1. With V trimmed by 5 bases and J by 3 bases, 6 bases remained unmatched. The CDR3 totals 14 residues. Germline CDR1 MNHEY, CDR2 SMNVEV (reference sequence). Written as DNA, the CDR3 is TGTGCCAGCAGTCTCCTCACAGGGGAAGAGACCCAGTACTTC. Its protein product is CASSLLTGEETQYF.

This clone has a handful of counts. The CDR3 DNA reads as TGTGCCAGCAGTTACTCAGGGGTAGGGAACACTGAAGCTTTCTTT. It translates to CASSYSGVGNTEAFF. The genes are TRBV6-5 and TRBJ1-1, with D possibly TRBD1 on 5 matching bases. V shed 0 bases and J shed 1 base, with 9 bases lying between them. This CDR3 region has 15 residues. Germline assignment: CDR1 MNHEY and CDR2 SVGAGI.

The chain links TRBV10-1 to TRBJ1-2; D is undetermined. With 4 bases removed from V and 2 bases from J, the gap between germline ends came to 17 bases. Germline values: CDR1 WNHNN, CDR2 SYGVQD (reference sequence). The CDR3 length is 16 residues. This CDR3 is CASSGIRHAANYGYTF. CDR3 sequence (DNA): TGCGCCAGCAGTGGAATCCGCCATGCGGCGAACTATGGCTACACCTTC.

V gene TRBV28 combines with J gene TRBJ1-1; maybe TRBD1 (5 bases). Germline values: CDR1 MDHEN, CDR2 SYDVKM. V gave up 7 bases and J gave up 4 bases, with 16 bases separating them. The length of the CDR3 is 14 residues. CDR3 sequence reads: CASTPGTASTEAFF. CDR3 in DNA: TGTGCCAGCACCCCTGGGACGGCATCCACTGAAGCTTTCTTT.

This clone has a handful of counts. This chain uses TRBV29-1 with TRBJ1-4, with D tentatively TRBD1 (6 bases). The germline gives CDR1 SQVTM, CDR2 ANQGSEA. The CDR3 runs 13 residues. V lost 0 bases and J 7 bases, leaving 9 bases between the germline ends. As DNA, the CDR3 is TGCAGCGTTGAAGACAGGGGTGGTGAAAAACTGTTTTTT. It encodes CSVEDRGGEKLFF.

The chain combines TRBV18 with TRBJ2-1, with D tentatively TRBD2 (6 bases). Trimming removed 6 bases at V and 3 bases at J, with 12 bases between. The CDR3 has 14 amino acids. Germline V lookup: CDR1 KGHSH, CDR2 LQKENI. This CDR3 reads CASSSGSRYNEQFF. The CDR3 DNA sequence: TGTGCCAGCTCCTCCGGGAGTCGCTACAATGAGCAGTTCTTC.

The J gene is TRBJ1-5, the V gene TRBV15; D may be TRBD1 (6 bases). The ends were cut back, 0 bases at V and 1 base at J, with 7 bases in the middle. The CDR3 sequence is 15 residues long. Germline CDR1 is LNHNV and CDR2 is YYDKDF (reference sequence). The CDR3 region is CATSRDRGSNQPQHF. The CDR3, as DNA: TGTGCCACCAGCAGAGACAGGGGAAGCAATCAGCCCCAGCATTTT.

The DNA of the CDR3 is TGTGCCAGCAGCTTAGGGGGTAGCGGGAGTTTCAACACCGGGGAGCTGTTTTTT. Protein product: CASSLGGSGSFNTGELFF. The rearrangement joins TRBV7-2 to TRBJ2-2; 9 bases are a match to TRBD2. With V trimmed by 1 base and J by 2 bases, 8 bases remained unmatched. Per germline, CDR1 SGHTA and CDR2 FQGNSA. The CDR3 extends over 18 amino acids. The full variable domain, completed using reference TRBV7-2 and TRBJ2-2, is GAGVSQSPSNKVTEKGKDVELRCDPISGHTALYWYRQSLGQGLEFLIYFQGNSAPDKSGLPSDRFSAERTGGSVSTLTIQRTQQEDSAVYLCASSLGGSGSFNTGELFFGEGSRLTVL.

The gene calls are TRBV6-1 and TRBJ2-7; possibly TRBD2 for D (5 bases). With 2 bases removed from V and 0 bases from J, the gap between germline ends came to 8 bases. Germline CDR1 and CDR2: MNHNS and SASEGT. This CDR3 is 14 amino acids long. The CDR3 bases are TGTGCCAGCAGTGAACGGGGAAGCTCCTACGAGCAGTACTTC. This encodes CASSERGSSYEQYF.

The chain combines TRBV6-1 with TRBJ2-7, with D unclear. CDR3 length: 16 amino acids. The germline V gene has CDR1 MNHNS and CDR2 SASEGT. Trimming removed 2 bases at V and 6 bases at J, with 20 bases between. CDR3 sequence reads: CASSESRSPSWGEQYF. DNA for the CDR3: TGTGCCAGCAGTGAATCAAGGAGTCCGAGTTGGGGCGAGCAGTACTTC.

The gene calls are TRBV18 and TRBJ2-7; D gene uncertain. The V and J ends lost 2 bases and 7 bases respectively, with 12 bases between them. The germline gives CDR1 KGHSH, CDR2 LQKENI. The CDR3 is 13 amino acids. Here the CDR3 reads CASSPDTGWEQYF. As DNA, the CDR3 is TGTGCCAGCTCACCAGACACCGGGTGGGAGCAGTACTTC.

The V call is TRBV4-2, the J call TRBJ1-4; the D is unclear. The germline CDR1 and CDR2 sequences are LGHNA and YNFKEQ. The ends were cut back, 7 bases at V and 0 bases at J, with 9 bases in the middle. This CDR3 is built from 14 residues. CDR3 sequence: CASNLGATNEKLFF. The CDR3 DNA follows: TGTGCCAGCAACCTGGGTGCAACTAATGAAAAACTGTTTTTT.